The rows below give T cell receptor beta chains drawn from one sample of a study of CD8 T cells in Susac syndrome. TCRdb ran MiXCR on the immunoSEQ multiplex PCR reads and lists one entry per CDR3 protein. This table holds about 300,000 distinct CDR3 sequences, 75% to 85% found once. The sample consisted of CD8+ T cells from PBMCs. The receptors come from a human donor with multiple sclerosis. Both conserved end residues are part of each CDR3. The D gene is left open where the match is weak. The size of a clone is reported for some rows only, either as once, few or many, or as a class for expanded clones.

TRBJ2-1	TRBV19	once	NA	CASMDISYNEQFF	TGTGCCAGTATGGATATATCCTACAATGAGCAGTTCTTC
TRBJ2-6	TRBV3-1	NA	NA	CASSRYMYSGANVLTF	TGTGCCAGCAGCCGGTATATGTACTCTGGGGCCAACGTCCTGACTTTC
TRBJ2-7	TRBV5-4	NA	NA	CASSSNLREQYF	TGTGCCAGCAGCTCCAACCTCCGCGAGCAGTACTTC
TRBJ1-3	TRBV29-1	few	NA	CSVVDGASGNTIYF	TGCAGCGTTGTGGATGGGGCATCTGGAAACACCATATATTTT
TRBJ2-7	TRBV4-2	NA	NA	CASSQDVQGLLYEQYF	TGTGCCAGCAGCCAAGACGTCCAAGGACTTCTCTACGAGCAGTACTTC
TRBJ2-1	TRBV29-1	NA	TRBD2	CSVVLAGDYNEQFF	TGCAGCGTTGTACTAGCGGGAGACTACAATGAGCAGTTCTTC
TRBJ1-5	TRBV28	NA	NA	CASSLTGWGQPQHF	TGTGCCAGCAGTTTAACAGGGTGGGGTCAGCCCCAGCATTTT
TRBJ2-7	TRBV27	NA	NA	CASALLNTPLGEQYF	TGTGCCAGCGCCCTCCTTAACACCCCCCTAGGGGAGCAGTACTTC
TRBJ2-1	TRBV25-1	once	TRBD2	CASSEWGGANEQFF	TGTGCCAGCAGTGAATGGGGGGGAGCGAATGAGCAGTTCTTC
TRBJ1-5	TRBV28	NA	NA	CASRVVGYQPQHF	TGTGCCAGCAGAGTCGTCGGTTATCAGCCCCAGCATTTT
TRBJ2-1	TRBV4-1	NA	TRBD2	CASSRTSGTSDEQFF	TGCGCCAGCAGTCGTACTAGCGGGACTTCCGATGAGCAGTTCTTC
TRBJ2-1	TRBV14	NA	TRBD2	CASSSLAGVYNEQFF	TGTGCCAGCAGTTCCCTAGCGGGAGTCTACAATGAGCAGTTCTTC
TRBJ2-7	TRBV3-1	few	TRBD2	CASSQGLAGNEQYF	TGTGCCAGCAGCCAGGGACTAGCGGGAAACGAGCAGTACTTC
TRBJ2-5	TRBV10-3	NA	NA	CAISVAFSVESQYF	TGTGCCATCAGTGTTGCATTCTCTGTGGAATCCCAGTACTTC
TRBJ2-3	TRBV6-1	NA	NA	CASSPRRPWRHFTDTQYF	TGTGCCAGCAGTCCCCGACGCCCATGGAGGCATTTCACAGATACGCAGTATTTT
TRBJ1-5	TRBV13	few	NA	CASRRDGSSNQPQHF	TGTGCCAGCAGGCGGGACGGAAGTTCCAATCAGCCCCAGCATTTT
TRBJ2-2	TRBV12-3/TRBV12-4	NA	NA	CASSSASVVWGTGELFF	TGTGCCAGCAGTTCGGCTAGCGTCGTCTGGGGGACCGGGGAGCTGTTTTTT
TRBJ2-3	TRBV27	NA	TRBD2	CASSLWTSGKRADTQYF	TGTGCCAGCAGTTTATGGACTAGCGGGAAGAGGGCAGATACGCAGTATTTT
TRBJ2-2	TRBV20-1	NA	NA	CSASSYGELFF	TGCAGTGCTAGCTCTTACGGGGAGCTGTTTTTT
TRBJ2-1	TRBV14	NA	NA	CASSGHRVMGYNEQFF	TGTGCCAGCAGCGGACACAGGGTGATGGGCTACAATGAGCAGTTCTTC
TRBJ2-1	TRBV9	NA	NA	CASSATPDAVEQFF	TGTGCCAGCAGCGCAACTCCGGACGCGGTTGAGCAGTTCTTC
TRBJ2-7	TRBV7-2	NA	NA	CASSLWAEPREYEQYF	TGTGCCAGCAGCTTATGGGCGGAGCCAAGGGAATACGAGCAGTACTTC
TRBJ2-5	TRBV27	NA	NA	CASRHWGSPQETQYF	TGTGCCAGCAGACACTGGGGGAGCCCTCAAGAGACCCAGTACTTC
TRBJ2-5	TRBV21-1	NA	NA	CASSKRPELWETQYF	TGTGCCAGCAGCAAAAGGCCAGAATTATGGGAGACCCAGTACTTC
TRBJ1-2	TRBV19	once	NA	CASSPRLAEDYGYTF	TGTGCCAGTAGTCCTCGCCTGGCAGAGGACTATGGCTACACCTTC
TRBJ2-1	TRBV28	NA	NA	CASSLWPNEQFF	TGTGCCAGCAGTTTGTGGCCCAATGAGCAGTTCTTC
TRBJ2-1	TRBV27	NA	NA	CASRIIPADIDEQFF	TGTGCCAGCAGGATCATTCCGGCCGACATCGATGAGCAGTTCTTC
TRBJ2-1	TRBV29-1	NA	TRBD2	CSVLGGTSGRYYNEQFF	TGCAGCGTGTTGGGGGGGACTAGCGGGAGGTACTACAATGAGCAGTTCTTC
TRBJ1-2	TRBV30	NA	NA	CAWIFTDGYTF	TGTGCCTGGATCTTCACTGATGGCTACACCTTC
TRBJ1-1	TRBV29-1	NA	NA	CSAVGMGSTEAFF	TGCAGCGCCGTGGGGATGGGGAGCACTGAAGCTTTCTTT
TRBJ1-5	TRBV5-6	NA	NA	CASSSYRNQPQHF	TGTGCCAGCAGCTCATACCGCAATCAGCCCCAGCATTTT
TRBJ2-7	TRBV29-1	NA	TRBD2	CSVELAGGSYEQYF	TGCAGCGTTGAACTGGCGGGAGGCTCCTACGAGCAGTACTTC